This entry lists 25 T cell receptor beta chains sequenced from one sample in a study of T cells in Graves' hyperthyroidism and ophthalmopathy. What was amplified from RNA transcripts were TCR beta CDR3 regions. TCR CDR3 regions were first amplified by RT-PCR with HTBI primers. A single record per CDR3 protein comes from TCRdb applying MiXCR to the multiplex PCR reads. The sample has some 500,000 distinct CDR3 sequences; roughly 14% are singletons. The sequenced material came from blood. The receptor set was obtained from a woman aged 18-29 years with Graves' hyperthyroidism.

Notes on this clonotype: One base away lies a much larger clone, so this may be a sequencing read error. This sequence joins TRBV30 and TRBJ2-7; 7 bases match TRBD1. The CDR3 sequence is 15 residues long. From germline, CDR1 is GTSNPN and CDR2 SVGIG (reference sequence). J was trimmed by 0 bases and V by 5 bases; bases with no gene match: 10. CDR3: CAWGAVTGSSYEQYF. The CDR3 nucleotides read TGTGCCTGGGGTGCCGTGACAGGGAGCTCCTACGAGCAGTACTTC.

The table lists this clonotype with a few counts. The chain carries TRBV29-1 and TRBJ2-2; a possible D gene is TRBD1 (6 bases). From germline, CDR1 is SQVTM and CDR2 ANQGSEA. The CDR3 is 13 amino acids. The CDR3 protein is CILRDTNTGELFF. CDR3 DNA: TGCATCCTACGGGACACGAACACCGGGGAGCTGTTTTTT.

This clonotype was counted at least ten times. This rearrangement joins TRBV7-9 to TRBJ2-1; TRBD2 aligns across 8 bases. The ends lost 1 base at V and 4 bases at J; junction bases unmatched: 12. The CDR3 is 18 residues long. The germline gives CDR1 SEHNR, CDR2 FQNEAQ (reference sequence). The CDR3 sequence: CASSLVVGTRRRYNEQFF. The CDR3 region has the DNA TGTGCCAGCAGCTTAGTGGTTGGGACTAGACGCAGGTACAATGAGCAGTTCTTC.

This clonotype was observed many times. The chain couples TRBV3-1 to TRBJ2-1, with D maybe TRBD1 (6 bases). Trimming stripped 5 bases from V and 7 bases from J, with 21 bases between. The CDR3 spans 16 residues. Germline-derived CDR1 and CDR2 are LGHDT and YNNKEL (reference sequence). As DNA, the CDR3 is TGTGCCAGCAGCAAAGGTACAGGGAATCCGACAAATGAGCAGTTCTTC. Its translation is CASSKGTGNPTNEQFF.

In this sample, this clonotype turned up many times. The V and J genes are TRBV6-1 and TRBJ1-2; D is perhaps TRBD1 (6 bases). In germline, CDR1 is MNHNS, CDR2 SASEGT. The CDR3 has 15 residues. V gave up 4 bases and J gave up 3 bases, with 15 bases separating them. DNA of the CDR3: TGTGCCAGCAGTGCTGACAGGAGCCCCGACTATGGCTACACCTTC. Encoded protein: CASSADRSPDYGYTF.

This clonotype appeared many times. This sequence joins TRBV19 and TRBJ1-2; 7 nucleotides agree with TRBD1. Germline V gives CDR1 LNHDA, CDR2 SQIVND (reference sequence). The J segment lost 2 bases and the V segment lost 6 bases, leaving 9 bases of the junction unmatched. The CDR3 is made up of 15 amino acids. CDR3 sequence (DNA): TGTGCCAGTAGCAACGTGGAGGGGGCCAACTATGGCTACACCTTC. This translates into CASSNVEGANYGYTF.

This clonotype was observed at least ten times. V usage is TRBV19 and J usage is TRBJ2-1, with TRBD2 matching 11 bases. The CDR3 sequence is 14 residues long. Trimming took 5 bases from V and 5 from J; bases not matched to a gene: 2. Germline CDR1 LNHDA, CDR2 SQIVND (reference sequence). The CDR3 region is CASSVAGGNNEQFF. The CDR3 DNA is TGTGCCAGTAGTGTAGCGGGAGGGAACAATGAGCAGTTCTTC.

This clonotype was observed a few times. V usage is TRBV7-6 and J usage is TRBJ1-3; weak D call: TRBD1 (6 bases). This CDR3 spans 15 amino acids. Germline CDR1 reads SGHVS; CDR2 reads FNYEAQ. Trimming shortened V by 1 base and J by 3 bases, and 10 bases separated the two germline ends. The CDR3 DNA follows: TGTGCCAGCAGCTTAGAAGGGACATTTGGAAACACCATATATTTT. Translating gives CASSLEGTFGNTIYF.

This clonotype was detected only a few times. V gene TRBV19 combines with J gene TRBJ2-7; no clear D gene. The CDR3 loop spans 11 amino acids. Trimming took 10 bases from V and 6 from J, leaving 13 bases between them. The germline V gene encodes CDR1 LNHDA and CDR2 SQIVND (reference sequence). The DNA of the CDR3 is TGTGCCACCACGTCCCGAGGCGAGCAGTACTTC. Residues: CATTSRGEQYF. Based on the CDR3 plus reference TRBV19 and TRBJ2-7, the full variable domain is DGGITQSPKYLFRKEGQNVTLSCEQNLNHDAMYWYRQDPGQGLRLIYYSQIVNDFQKGDIAEGYSVSREKKESFPLTVTSAQKNPTAFYLCATTSRGEQYFGPGTRLTVT.

This clonotype was detected ten times or more. The chain uses TRBV9 and TRBJ2-1; TRBD2 matches at 10 bases. Unmatched junction bases numbered 7, after V lost 4 bases and J lost 3 bases. This CDR3 is built from 16 residues. Germline values: CDR1 SGDLS, CDR2 YYNGEE. CDR3 protein: CASSPGLAAFYNEQFF. The CDR3 DNA reads as TGTGCCAGCAGCCCAGGACTAGCGGCGTTCTACAATGAGCAGTTCTTC.

This chain uses TRBV5-6 with TRBJ2-2; TRBD2 matches 7 bases. Losses at the gene ends were 4 bases for V and 8 bases for J; bases not matched to a gene: 2. The CDR3 length is 12 residues. Germline loops: CDR1 SGHDT, CDR2 YYEEEE. CDR3 DNA: TGTGCCAGCAGCATCGGGGGGGGGGAGCTGTTTTTT. This translates into CASSIGGGELFF.

The chain has TRBV10-3 and TRBJ1-6; D call uncertain. Trimming removed 11 bases from V and 0 bases from J, with 14 bases in between. Germline V lookup: CDR1 ENHRY, CDR2 SYGVKD. This CDR3 comprises 15 residues. The chain's CDR3 is CASYPGSSYNSPLHF. The CDR3 DNA follows: TGTGCCTCATACCCGGGGAGCTCCTATAATTCACCCCTCCACTTT.

This clonotype was found many times. The chain has TRBV20-1 and TRBJ2-7, with 7 positions matching TRBD2. Germline assignment: CDR1 DFQATT and CDR2 SNEGSKA (reference sequence). V was clipped by 1 base and J by 2 bases; unmatched bases: 5. This CDR3 is built from 14 residues. The CDR3 DNA reads as TGCAGTGCTAGAGCGGGAGGTGTCCCCTACGAGCAGTACTTC. It encodes CSARAGGVPYEQYF.

There are many counts of this clonotype. The chain has TRBV30 and TRBJ1-1; the D is unclear. CDR1 and CDR2 from the germline V gene are GTSNPN and SVGIG (reference sequence). V dropped 3 bases and J dropped 1 base, with 9 bases sitting between them. This CDR3 is built from 13 residues. CDR3 nucleotide sequence: TGTGCCTGGAGGGAGAAGGGGAACACTGAAGCTTTCTTT. This gives the protein CAWREKGNTEAFF.

This clonotype occurred many times. The rearrangement uses TRBV5-5 and TRBJ2-1, with 11 nucleotides matching TRBD2. In germline, CDR1 is SGHKS, CDR2 YYEKEE (reference sequence). After removal of 0 bases from V and 3 bases from J, the junction contained 14 bases not matched to a gene. CDR3 length equals 20 residues. CDR3 sequence reads: CASSLAQKGLAETLYNEQFF. The CDR3 nucleotides read TGTGCCAGCAGCTTGGCCCAAAAGGGACTAGCGGAGACCCTCTACAATGAGCAGTTCTTC.

This clonotype occurred many times. The rearrangement uses TRBV7-2 and TRBJ2-1; 7 nucleotides align to TRBD2. V lost 4 bases to trimming and J lost 2 bases; unmatched junction nucleotides: 11. The CDR3 is 17 residues long. From germline, CDR1 is SGHTA and CDR2 FQGNSA. The CDR3 coding sequence is TGTGCCAGCAGCTGGCGGGAGAGCGTCCGCGCCTACAATGAGCAGTTCTTC. This translates into CASSWRESVRAYNEQFF.

J is TRBJ1-2 and V is TRBV12-3 or TRBV12-4; D is unclear. V was cut by 4 bases and J by 9 bases, with 18 bases left in between. The CDR3 loop spans 14 amino acids. CDR3 nucleotides: TGTGCCAGCAGTTCTCTGCAAGGGTACTGGAGCTACACCTTC. This translates into CASSSLQGYWSYTF.

This clonotype was seen repeatedly, ten times or more. The chain couples TRBV12-3 or TRBV12-4 to TRBJ1-2, with D perhaps matching TRBD1 (5 bases). The CDR3 contains 14 residues. With 2 bases removed from V and 7 bases from J, the gap between germline ends came to 14 bases. The CDR3 loop is CASSLMGPRTGYTF. CDR3 coding DNA: TGTGCCAGCAGTTTAATGGGGCCACGCACTGGCTACACCTTC.

Ten or more counts support this clonotype. The CDR3 sequence is CASSYPIKAGAGTDTQYF. The CDR3 DNA sequence: TGTGCCAGCAGCTACCCAATCAAAGCGGGAGCGGGAACAGATACGCAGTATTTT. The chain carries TRBV11-3 and TRBJ2-3; TRBD2 aligns across 8 bases. This CDR3 region has 18 residues. V trimming: 4 bases; J trimming: 3 bases; junction bases outside the gene matches: 15. Germline V gene data show CDR1 as SGHNT and CDR2 as YENEEA.

This clonotype was detected many times. The J gene is TRBJ2-5, the V gene TRBV29-1, with D perhaps assigned TRBD1 or TRBD2 (5 bases each). Germline assignment: CDR1 SQVTM and CDR2 ANQGSEA. This CDR3 has 14 amino acids. Trimming pared 4 bases from V and 5 bases from J, leaving 17 bases between. The CDR3 region is CSVARGYLGETQYF. The CDR3 DNA is TGCAGCGTTGCGAGGGGCTACTTGGGGGAGACCCAGTACTTC.

Ten or more counts support this clonotype. This CDR3 is CASSLRGLSSMNTEAFF. The CDR3 DNA reads TGTGCCAGCAGCCTTAGGGGTCTTTCATCCATGAACACTGAAGCTTTCTTT. The chain links TRBV3-1 to TRBJ1-1; TRBD1 might be the D (5 bases). Germline CDR1 LGHDT, CDR2 YNNKEL (reference sequence). V lost 4 bases and J 0 bases, leaving 18 bases between the germline ends. The CDR3 loop spans 17 amino acids.

Ten or more counts support this clonotype. V gene TRBV6-1 combines with J gene TRBJ1-6; no clear D gene. V gave up 7 bases and J gave up 7 bases, with 14 bases separating them. This CDR3 spans 14 amino acids. Germline lookup yields CDR1 MNHNS and CDR2 SASEGT. The CDR3 nucleotides read TGTGCCAGCACCCTGCCAAGGGCGAATTCACCCCTCCACTTT. As protein: CASTLPRANSPLHF.

With respect to this clonotype: It may be a read error: a sequence one base away is much more abundant. This chain joins TRBV7-9 and TRBJ1-1; D is possibly TRBD1 (5 bases). Germline V gene lookup returns CDR1 SEHNR and CDR2 FQNEAQ (reference sequence). The CDR3 runs 13 residues. CDR3 residues: CASSLPGRTVAFF. The DNA for the CDR3 is TGTGCCAGCAGCTTACCAGGGAGGACTGTAGCTTTCTTT.

The chain has TRBV12-3 or TRBV12-4 and TRBJ1-2, with TRBD1 matching over 8 bases. CDR3 length: 15 amino acids. Trimming cost V 4 bases and J 0 bases; bases outside gene matches: 4. The CDR3 protein is CASSSGTGPNYGYTF. The CDR3 bases are TGTGCCAGCAGTTCCGGGACAGGCCCTAACTATGGCTACACCTTC.

This clonotype was seen at least ten times. This chain connects TRBV2 to TRBJ1-5; no firm D call. With 6 bases removed from V and 3 bases from J, the gap between germline ends came to 9 bases. Germline CDR1 is SNHLY and CDR2 is FYNNEI. The CDR3 contains 13 residues. CDR3 region: CASSRSDNQPQHF. For the CDR3, the DNA is TGTGCCAGCAGCCGGAGTGACAATCAGCCCCAGCATTTT.